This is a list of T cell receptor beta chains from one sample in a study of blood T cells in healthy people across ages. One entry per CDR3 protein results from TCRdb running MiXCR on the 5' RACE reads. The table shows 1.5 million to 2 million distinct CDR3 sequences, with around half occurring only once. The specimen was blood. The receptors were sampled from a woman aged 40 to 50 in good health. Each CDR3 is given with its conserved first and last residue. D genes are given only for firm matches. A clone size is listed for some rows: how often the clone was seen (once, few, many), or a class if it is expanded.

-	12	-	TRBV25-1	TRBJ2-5	TGTGCCGGCGGAGAGATACAAGAGACCCAGTACTTC	CAGGEIQETQYF
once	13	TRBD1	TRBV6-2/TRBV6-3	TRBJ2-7	TGTGCCAGCAGGGACAGGGTTGAGGGCGAGCAGTACTTC	CASRDRVEGEQYF
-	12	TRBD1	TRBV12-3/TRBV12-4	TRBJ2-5	TGTGCCAGCAGGAGGGGGCGGGAGACCCAGTACTTC	CASRRGRETQYF
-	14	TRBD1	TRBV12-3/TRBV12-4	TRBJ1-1	TGTGCCAGCAGGCAGGACAGGGTAAGCACTGAAGCTTTCTTT	CASRQDRVSTEAFF
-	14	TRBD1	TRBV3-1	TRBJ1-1	TGTGCCAGCAGCCAGGGACAGGGGTGGTCTGAAGCTTTCTTT	CASSQGQGWSEAFF
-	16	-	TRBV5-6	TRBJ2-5	TGTGCCAGCAGCTTGGAACTGGACACGTACCAAGAGACCCAGTACTTC	CASSLELDTYQETQYF
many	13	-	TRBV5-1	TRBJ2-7	TGCGCCAGCAGCCCGGGCGACAGCTACGAGCAGTACTTC	CASSPGDSYEQYF
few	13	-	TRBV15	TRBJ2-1	TGTGCCACCAGCACAGGACACTTCCCCCTACAGTTCTTC	CATSTGHFPLQFF
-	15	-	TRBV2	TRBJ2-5	TGTGCCAGCAGTGGTTCCGGGACCCTCTACTTTGAGCAGTACTTC	CASSGSGTLYFEQYF
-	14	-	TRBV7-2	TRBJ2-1	TGTGCCAGTCCTATAGGCCTATCGGGCAATGAGCAGTTCTTC	CASPIGLSGNEQFF
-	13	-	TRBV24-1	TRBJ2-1	TGTGCCACCCGCGATTGGGGGCTAGGTGAGCAGTTCTTC	CATRDWGLGEQFF
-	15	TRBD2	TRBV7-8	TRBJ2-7	TGTGCCAGCATAGCGACTAGCGGGGCCCACTACGAGCAGTACTTC	CASIATSGAHYEQYF